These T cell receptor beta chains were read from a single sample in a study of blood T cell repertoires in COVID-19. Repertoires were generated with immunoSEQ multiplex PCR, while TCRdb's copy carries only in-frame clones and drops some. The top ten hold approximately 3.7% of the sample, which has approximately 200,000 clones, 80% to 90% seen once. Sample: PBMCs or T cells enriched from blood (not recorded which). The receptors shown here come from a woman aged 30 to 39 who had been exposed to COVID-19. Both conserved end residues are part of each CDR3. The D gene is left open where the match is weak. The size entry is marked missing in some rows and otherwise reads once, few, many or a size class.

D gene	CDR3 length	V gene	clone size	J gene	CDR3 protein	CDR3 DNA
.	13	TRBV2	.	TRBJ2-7	CASRPSATYEQYF	TGTGCCAGCCGGCCTAGCGCCACCTACGAGCAGTACTTC
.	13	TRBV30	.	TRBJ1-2	CAWRSELLYGYTF	TGTGCCTGGAGATCAGAATTGCTCTATGGCTACACCTTC
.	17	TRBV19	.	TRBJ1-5	CASSTREAVYSNQPQHF	TGTGCCAGTAGTACCCGGGAGGCTGTATATAGCAATCAGCCCCAGCATTTT
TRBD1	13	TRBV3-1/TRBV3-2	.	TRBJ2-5	CASSQDRGETQYF	TGTGCCAGCAGCCAAGACAGGGGGGAGACCCAGTACTTC
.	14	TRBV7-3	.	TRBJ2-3	CASSLTGGGDTQYF	TGTGCCAGCAGCTTAACGGGAGGGGGAGATACGCAGTATTTT
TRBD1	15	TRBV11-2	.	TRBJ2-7	CASSHSSHTGVEQYF	TGTGCCAGCAGCCACTCCTCTCACACAGGGGTCGAGCAGTACTTC
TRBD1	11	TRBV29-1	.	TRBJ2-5	CSGRQGETQYF	TGCAGCGGGCGACAGGGGGAGACCCAGTACTTC
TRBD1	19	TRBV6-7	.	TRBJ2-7	CASSYEGQGFGTGSYEQYF	TGTGCCAGCAGTTACGAAGGACAGGGGTTCGGGACTGGGTCCTACGAGCAGTACTTC
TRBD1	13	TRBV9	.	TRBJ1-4	CASSGTGDEKLFF	TGTGCCAGCAGCGGGACAGGGGACGAAAAACTGTTTTTT
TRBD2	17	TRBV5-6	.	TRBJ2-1	CASSLLAEDPFDNEQFF	TGTGCCAGCAGCCTACTAGCGGAAGACCCCTTCGACAATGAGCAGTTCTTC
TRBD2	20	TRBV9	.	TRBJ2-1	CASSSQTGVVGLAGINEQFF	TGTGCCAGCAGCTCTCAAACAGGGGTAGTAGGACTAGCGGGAATCAATGAGCAGTTCTTC
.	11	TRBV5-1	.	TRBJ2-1	CASSIADEQFF	TGCGCCAGCAGCATCGCGGATGAGCAGTTCTTC
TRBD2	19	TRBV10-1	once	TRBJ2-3	CASPTIRTGTSGSADTQYF	TGCGCCAGCCCAACCATCCGGACCGGGACTAGCGGGAGCGCAGATACGCAGTATTTT
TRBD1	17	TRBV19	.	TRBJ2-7	CASSIALSTGRFYEQYF	TGTGCCAGTAGTATAGCCCTATCGACAGGGCGATTCTACGAGCAGTACTTC
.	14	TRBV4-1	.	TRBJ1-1	CASSQDPASTEAFF	TGCGCCAGCAGCCAAGATCCTGCGTCAACTGAAGCTTTCTTT
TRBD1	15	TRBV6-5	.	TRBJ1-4	CASSYRPGTDEKLFF	TGTGCCAGCAGTTACCGGCCGGGGACAGATGAAAAACTGTTTTTT
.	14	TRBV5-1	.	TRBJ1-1	CASSPDTGSTEAFF	TGCGCCAGCAGCCCGGATACAGGGAGCACTGAAGCTTTCTTT